This T cell receptor (beta chain) was documented in a study of blood T cell repertoires in COVID-19. Across the study: Acute-phase and convalescent COVID-19 samples originated in the United States, Italy and Spain. Sources were T cells, B-cell-depleted T cells, or PBMCs; the material itself was cDNA or gDNA.

A few counts support this clone. In the original processing: Quantification of nucleated cells was approximated via reference gene primer amplification. The repertoire was sequenced with immunoSEQ multiplex PCR; TCRdb's copy has only in-frame clones and lacks some. That table is the source of V, J and clone size, and D and trimming were worked out from the DNA. The data contain tens of thousands of clones, about 88% of them singletons. The J segment lost 10 bases and the V segment lost 6 bases, leaving 13 bases of the junction unmatched. The CDR3 has 14 residues. Germline V gene data show CDR1 as SEHNR and CDR2 as FQNEAQ (reference sequence).

The source is a man between 45 and 60 years old with acute or convalescent COVID-19. Sequencing input: peripheral blood. The chain joins TRBV7-9 to TRBJ1-1; 8 bases line up with TRBD1. The CDR3 DNA follows: TGTGCCAGCAGTTCTCAATCCAGGGGGCTCGGAGCTTTCTTT. It codes for CASSSQSRGLGAFF.